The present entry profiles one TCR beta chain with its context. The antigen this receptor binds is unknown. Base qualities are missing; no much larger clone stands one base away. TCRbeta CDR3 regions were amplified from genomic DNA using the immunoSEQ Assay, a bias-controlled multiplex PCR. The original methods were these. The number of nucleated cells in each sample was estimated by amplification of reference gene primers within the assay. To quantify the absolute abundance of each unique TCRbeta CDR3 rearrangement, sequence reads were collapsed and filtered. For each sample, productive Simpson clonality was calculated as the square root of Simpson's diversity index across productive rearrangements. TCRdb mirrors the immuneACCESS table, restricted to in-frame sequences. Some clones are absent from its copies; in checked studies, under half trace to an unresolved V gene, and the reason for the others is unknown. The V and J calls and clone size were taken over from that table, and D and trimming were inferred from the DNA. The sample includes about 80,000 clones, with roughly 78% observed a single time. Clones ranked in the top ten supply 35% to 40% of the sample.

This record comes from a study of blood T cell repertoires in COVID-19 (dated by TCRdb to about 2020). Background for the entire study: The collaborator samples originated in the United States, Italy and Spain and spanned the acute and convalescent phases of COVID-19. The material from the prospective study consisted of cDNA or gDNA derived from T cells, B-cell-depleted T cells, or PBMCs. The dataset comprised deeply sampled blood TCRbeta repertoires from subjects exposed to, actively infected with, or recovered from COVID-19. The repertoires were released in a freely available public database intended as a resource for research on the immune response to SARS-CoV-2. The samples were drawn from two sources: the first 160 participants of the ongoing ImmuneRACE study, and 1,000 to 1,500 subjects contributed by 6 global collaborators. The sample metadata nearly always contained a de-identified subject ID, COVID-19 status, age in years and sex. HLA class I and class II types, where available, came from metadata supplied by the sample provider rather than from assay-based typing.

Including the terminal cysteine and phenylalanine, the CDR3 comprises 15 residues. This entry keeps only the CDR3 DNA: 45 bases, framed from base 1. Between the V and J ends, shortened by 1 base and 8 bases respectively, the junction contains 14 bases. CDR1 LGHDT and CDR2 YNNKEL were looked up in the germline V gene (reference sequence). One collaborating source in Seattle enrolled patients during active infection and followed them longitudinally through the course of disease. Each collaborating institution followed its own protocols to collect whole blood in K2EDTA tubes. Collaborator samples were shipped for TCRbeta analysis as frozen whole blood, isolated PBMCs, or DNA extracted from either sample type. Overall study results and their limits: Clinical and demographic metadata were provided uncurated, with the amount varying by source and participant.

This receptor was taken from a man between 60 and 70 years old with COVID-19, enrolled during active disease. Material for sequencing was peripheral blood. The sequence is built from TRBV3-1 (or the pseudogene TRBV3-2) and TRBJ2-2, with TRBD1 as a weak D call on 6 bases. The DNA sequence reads TGTGCCAGCAGCCAAGCCTTTACAGGGATTGGGGAGCTGTTTTTT. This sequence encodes CASSQAFTGIGELFF.